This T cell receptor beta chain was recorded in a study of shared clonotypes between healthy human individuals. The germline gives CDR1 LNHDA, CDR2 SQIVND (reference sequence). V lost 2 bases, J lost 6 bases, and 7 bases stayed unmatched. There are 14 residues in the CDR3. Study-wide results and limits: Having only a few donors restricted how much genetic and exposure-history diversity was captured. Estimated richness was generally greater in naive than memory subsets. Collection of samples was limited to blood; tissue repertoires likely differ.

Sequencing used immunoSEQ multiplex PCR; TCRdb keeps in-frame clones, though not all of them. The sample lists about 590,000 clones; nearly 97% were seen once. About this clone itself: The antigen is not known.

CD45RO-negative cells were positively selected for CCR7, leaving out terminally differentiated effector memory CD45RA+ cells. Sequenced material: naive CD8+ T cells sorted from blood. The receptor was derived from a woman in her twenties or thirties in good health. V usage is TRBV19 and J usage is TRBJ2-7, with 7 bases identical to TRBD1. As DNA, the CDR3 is TGTGCCAGTAGTATAAAAGGCTACAGGGGCGAGCAGTACTTC. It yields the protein CASSIKGYRGEQYF.